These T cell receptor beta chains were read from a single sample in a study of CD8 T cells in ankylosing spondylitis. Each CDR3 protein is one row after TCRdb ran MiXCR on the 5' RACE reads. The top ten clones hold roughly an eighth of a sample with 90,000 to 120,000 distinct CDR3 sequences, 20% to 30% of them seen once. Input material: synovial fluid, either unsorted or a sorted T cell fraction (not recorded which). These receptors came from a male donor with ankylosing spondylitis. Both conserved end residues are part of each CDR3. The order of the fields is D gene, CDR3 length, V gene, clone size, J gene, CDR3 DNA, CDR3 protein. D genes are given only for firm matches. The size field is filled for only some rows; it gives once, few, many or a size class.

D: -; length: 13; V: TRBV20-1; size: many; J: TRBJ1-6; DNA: TGCAGTGCTAGGGGGGGGGCTGGTTCACCCCTCCACTTT; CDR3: CSARGGAGSPLHF
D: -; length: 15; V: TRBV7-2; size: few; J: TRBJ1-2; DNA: TGTGCCAGCAGCTTTACAGGACGGGATTACTATGGCTACACCTTC; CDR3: CASSFTGRDYYGYTF
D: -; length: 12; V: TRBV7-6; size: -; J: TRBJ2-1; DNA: TGTGCCAGCAGCCTTTTAAGCAATGAGCAGTTCTTC; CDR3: CASSLLSNEQFF
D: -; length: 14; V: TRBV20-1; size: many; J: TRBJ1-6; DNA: TGCAGTGCCAGGGGCAGCCCTGAACATTCACCCCTCCACTTT; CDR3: CSARGSPEHSPLHF
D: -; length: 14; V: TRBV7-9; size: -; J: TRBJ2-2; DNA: TGTGCCAGCAGCGAGGGGCGTTGGACCGGGGAGCTGTTTTTT; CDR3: CASSEGRWTGELFF
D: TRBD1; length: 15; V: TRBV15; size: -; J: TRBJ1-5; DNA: TGTGCCACCAGCAGGGGTAGGACAGGGGATCAGCCCCAGCATTTT; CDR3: CATSRGRTGDQPQHF
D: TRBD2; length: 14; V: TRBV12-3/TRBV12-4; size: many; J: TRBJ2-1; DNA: TGTGCCAGCAGACCTAGCGGGGGGTACAATGAGCAGTTCTTC; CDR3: CASRPSGGYNEQFF
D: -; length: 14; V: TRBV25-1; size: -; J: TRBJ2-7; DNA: TGTGCCAGCAGTGAATTTAACAGGGAGGCCGAGCAGTACTTC; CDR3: CASSEFNREAEQYF
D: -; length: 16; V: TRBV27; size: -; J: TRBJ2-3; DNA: TGTGCCAGCGCGGACGGACAGCTGAGGATGTCAGATACGCAGTATTTT; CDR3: CASADGQLRMSDTQYF
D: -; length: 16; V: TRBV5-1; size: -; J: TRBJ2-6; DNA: TGCGCCAGCAGTTACAGCGGTACCTCTGGGGCCAACGTCCTGACTTTC; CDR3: CASSYSGTSGANVLTF
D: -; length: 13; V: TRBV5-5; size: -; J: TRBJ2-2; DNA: TGTGCCAGCAGCCCAGGGTACACCGGGGAGCTGTTTTTT; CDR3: CASSPGYTGELFF
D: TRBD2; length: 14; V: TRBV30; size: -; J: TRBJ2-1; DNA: TGTGCCTGGGATAGCGGGAGGGCCTACAATGAGCAGTTCTTC; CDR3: CAWDSGRAYNEQFF
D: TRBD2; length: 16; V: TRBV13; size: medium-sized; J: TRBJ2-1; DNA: TGTGCCAGCAGCCAGCCTACTAGCGGGAGTTACAATGAGCAGTTCTTC; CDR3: CASSQPTSGSYNEQFF
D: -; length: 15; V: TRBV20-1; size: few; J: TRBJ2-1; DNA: TGCAGTGCTAGCCCCGCGGGACTCGACTACAATGAGCAGTTTTTC; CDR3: CSASPAGLDYNEQFF
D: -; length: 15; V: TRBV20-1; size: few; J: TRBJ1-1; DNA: TGCAGTGCTAGACGAGCAAACTTTTTGAACACTGAAGCTTTCTTT; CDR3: CSARRANFLNTEAFF
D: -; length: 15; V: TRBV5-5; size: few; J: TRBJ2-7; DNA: TGTGCCAGCAGCTTGCAGAGCGCAAGCTCCTACGAGCAGTACTTC; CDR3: CASSLQSASSYEQYF
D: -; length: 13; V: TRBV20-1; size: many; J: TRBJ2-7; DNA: TGCAGTGCTAGAGCCGGGACATCCTACGAGCAGTACTTC; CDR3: CSARAGTSYEQYF
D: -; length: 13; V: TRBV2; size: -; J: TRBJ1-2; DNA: TGTGCCAGCAGTGAGAGTGGGCGGGGCGGCTACACCTTC; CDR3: CASSESGRGGYTF
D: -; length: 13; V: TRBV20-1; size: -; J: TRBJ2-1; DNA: TGCAGTGCTAGCGTTATCTACTACAATGAGCAGTTCTTC; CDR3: CSASVIYYNEQFF
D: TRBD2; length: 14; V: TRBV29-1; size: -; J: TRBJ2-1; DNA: TGCAGCGCAGATCTCCCGGGACTAGCTAATGAGCAGTTCTTC; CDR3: CSADLPGLANEQFF
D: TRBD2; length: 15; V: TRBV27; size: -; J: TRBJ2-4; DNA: TGTGCCAGCAGTTTGTTCGGGAGGCTCCAAAACATTCAGTACTTC; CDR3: CASSLFGRLQNIQYF
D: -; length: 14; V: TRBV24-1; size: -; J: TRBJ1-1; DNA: TGTGCCACCCGATTTTCAGGGGACGACACTGAAGCTTTCTTT; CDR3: CATRFSGDDTEAFF
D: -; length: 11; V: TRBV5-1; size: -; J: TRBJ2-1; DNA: TGCGCCAGCAGCCGATACGATGAGCAGTTCTTC; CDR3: CASSRYDEQFF
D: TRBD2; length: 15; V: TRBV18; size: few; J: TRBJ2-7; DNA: TGTGCCAGCTCTTCTAGCGGGAGGGCCTTAGGCGAGCAGTACTTC; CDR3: CASSSSGRALGEQYF
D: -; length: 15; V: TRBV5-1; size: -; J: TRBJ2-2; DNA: TGCGCCAGCAGCTTGGGGGCAGGTCGCACCGGGGAGCTGTTTTTT; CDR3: CASSLGAGRTGELFF
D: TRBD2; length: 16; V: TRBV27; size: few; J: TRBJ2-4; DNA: TGTGCCAGCAGTTTATTAAGCGGGAGCGGTAAAAACATTCAGTACTTC; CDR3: CASSLLSGSGKNIQYF